This T cell receptor (beta chain) appears in the sequencing data of a study of T cell responses to AZD1222 COVID-19 vaccine. This clone showed up just once. Antigen specificity is unknown. Germline CDR1 and CDR2: SGHKS and YYEKEE (reference sequence). The CDR3 spans 13 residues. V was clipped by 4 bases and J by 4 bases; unmatched bases: 3. Repertoires were generated with immunoSEQ multiplex PCR, while TCRdb's copy carries only in-frame clones and drops some. There are around 80,000 clones in the sample; 70% to 90% occur only once, and 10% lies in the top ten. Points from the study as a whole: Repertoires in all cases were sampled only once the peak T cell response had passed. The donors showed a predominance of white British ancestry and of females, with possible underestimation of clonal diversity. Distributed over spike, vaccine-associated CD4 TCRs predominated at 160-218 and 743-854. Compared with day 0, the breadth and depth of the Spike-specific TCR repertoire rose significantly after two doses of AZD1222.

The specimen comprised peripheral blood, sampled 28 days after the second AZD1222 dose. The chain has TRBV5-5 and TRBJ2-3; TRBD1 aligns across 7 bases. The receptor's source is an adult who received the AZD1222 COVID-19 vaccine. CDR3 residues: CASSRQGPDTQYF. The CDR3 bases are TGTGCCAGCAGCAGACAGGGTCCAGATACGCAGTATTTT. Full variable domain (remainder filled in from reference TRBV5-5 and TRBJ2-3): DAGVTQSPTHLIKTRGQQVTLRCSPISGHKSVSWYQQVLGQGPQFIFQYYEKEERGRGNFPDRFSARQFPNYSSELNVNALLLGDSALYLCASSRQGPDTQYFGPGTRLTVL.